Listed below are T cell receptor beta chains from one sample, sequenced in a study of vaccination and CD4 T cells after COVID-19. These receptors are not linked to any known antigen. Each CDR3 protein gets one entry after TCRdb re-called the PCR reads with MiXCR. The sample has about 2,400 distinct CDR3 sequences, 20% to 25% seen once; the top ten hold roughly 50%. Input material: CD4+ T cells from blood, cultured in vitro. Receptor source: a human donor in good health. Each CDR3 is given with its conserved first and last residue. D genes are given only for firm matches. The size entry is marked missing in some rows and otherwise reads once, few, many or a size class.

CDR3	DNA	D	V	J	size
CASRVQGASTDTQYF	TGTGCCAGCAGAGTACAGGGGGCTAGCACAGATACGCAGTATTTT	TRBD1	TRBV2	TRBJ2-3	-
CAWSKAGLPSYEQYF	TGTGCCTGGAGTAAAGCGGGCCTACCCTCCTACGAGCAGTACTTC	-	TRBV30	TRBJ2-7	-
CASATGTFYYEQYF	TGCGCCAGTGCAACAGGGACTTTTTACTACGAGCAGTACTTC	-	TRBV10-1	TRBJ2-7	-
CASRQGPNTEAFF	TGTGCCAGCAGACAGGGGCCGAACACTGAAGCTTTCTTT	TRBD1	TRBV6-2/TRBV6-3	TRBJ1-1	large
CASSRMNTEAFF	TGTGCCAGCAGTCGGATGAACACTGAAGCTTTCTTT	-	TRBV12-3/TRBV12-4	TRBJ1-1	-
CASSFMTPNTEAFF	TGTGCCAGCAGCTTCATGACACCGAACACTGAAGCTTTCTTT	-	TRBV7-2	TRBJ1-1	few
CASSASGTTRETQYF	TGTGCCAGCAGCGCATCCGGGACCACCAGGGAGACCCAGTACTTC	-	TRBV7-2	TRBJ2-5	few
CASSATSGGALVDTQYF	TGTGCCAGCAGTGCCACTAGCGGGGGGGCTTTAGTAGATACGCAGTATTTT	TRBD2	TRBV6-1	TRBJ2-3	-
CASSLGTLTDTQYF	TGTGCCAGCAGCTTAGGGACTCTCACAGATACGCAGTATTTT	-	TRBV7-9	TRBJ2-3	-
CATRGRGNDQPQHF	TGTGCCACCAGGGGCAGGGGTAACGATCAGCCCCAGCATTTT	-	TRBV24-1	TRBJ1-5	medium-sized
CASSYGSSGNTIYF	TGTGCCAGCAGCTACGGAAGCTCTGGAAACACCATATATTTT	-	TRBV7-2	TRBJ1-3	few
CSARDPNSPDTQYF	TGCAGTGCTAGAGATCCGAATAGCCCAGATACGCAGTATTTT	-	TRBV20-1	TRBJ2-3	-
CASSSARPTDTQYF	TGTGCCAGCAGTTCGGCTAGACCCACAGATACGCAGTATTTT	-	TRBV27	TRBJ2-3	-
CSAREQGARGYTF	TGCAGTGCTAGAGAACAGGGGGCCCGGGGCTACACCTTC	TRBD1	TRBV20-1	TRBJ1-2	few
CASSFGGPEAFF	TGTGCCAGCAGCTTTGGGGGGCCCGAAGCTTTCTTT	-	TRBV7-2	TRBJ1-1	few
CAWSVALYGYTF	TGTGCCTGGAGTGTAGCCCTCTATGGCTACACCTTC	-	TRBV30	TRBJ1-2	-
CASSVRGRGEKLFF	TGTGCCAGCAGCGTCAGGGGACGAGGTGAAAAACTGTTTTTT	-	TRBV9	TRBJ1-4	few
CASTPRGYYGYTF	TGTGCCAGCACCCCAAGGGGATACTATGGCTACACCTTC	-	TRBV28	TRBJ1-2	-
CASSLGDRVSSGANVLTF	TGTGCCAGCAGTCTTGGGGACAGGGTTAGCTCTGGGGCCAACGTCCTGACTTTC	TRBD1	TRBV6-1	TRBJ2-6	-
CASSGGGASFNTQYF	TGCGCCAGCAGCGGCGGGGGGGCAAGTTTTAATACGCAGTATTTT	TRBD2	TRBV4-3	TRBJ2-3	-
CASSLSVHYEQYF	TGTGCCAGCAGTTTAAGCGTACACTACGAGCAGTACTTC	-	TRBV12-3/TRBV12-4	TRBJ2-7	-
CASSFSPGETQYF	TGTGCCAGCAGCTTCTCGCCGGGGGAGACCCAGTACTTC	-	TRBV7-3	TRBJ2-5	-
CASSSGGKSFNEQFF	TGTGCCAGCAGCTCAGGTGGGAAGAGTTTCAATGAGCAGTTCTTC	-	TRBV7-3	TRBJ2-1	-
CASSDPISYNSPLHF	TGTGCCAGCAGTGACCCAATTTCCTATAATTCACCCCTCCACTTT	-	TRBV6-1	TRBJ1-6	medium-sized
CASSLGQQGAFGYTF	TGTGCCAGCAGTTTAGGGCAACAGGGGGCGTTTGGCTACACCTTC	TRBD1	TRBV28	TRBJ1-2	few
CASGATGGLISGYTF	TGTGCCTCGGGGGCAACGGGGGGCCTAATTAGTGGCTACACCTTC	-	TRBV28	TRBJ1-2	few
CASSVASISGEQYF	TGTGCCAGCAGCGTAGCTAGTATATCGGGGGAGCAGTACTTC	-	TRBV9	TRBJ2-7	-
CASSSQTGGVNEQFF	TGTGCCAGCAGCTCTCAGACAGGGGGCGTGAATGAGCAGTTCTTC	TRBD1	TRBV7-3	TRBJ2-1	-
CASSPGGANTDTQYF	TGCGCCAGCAGCCCCGGGGGGGCGAACACAGATACGCAGTATTTT	TRBD2	TRBV5-1	TRBJ2-3	-
CATSSWRGNTGELFF	TGTGCCACCAGCAGTTGGAGGGGGAACACCGGGGAGCTGTTTTTT	-	TRBV15	TRBJ2-2	medium-sized
CASSLTGYNEQFF	TGTGCCAGCAGCTTAACGGGCTACAATGAGCAGTTCTTC	-	TRBV7-2	TRBJ2-1	-
CASSLRTGEEQYF	TGTGCCAGCAGTTTGCGGACAGGGGAGGAGCAGTACTTC	TRBD1	TRBV27	TRBJ2-7	-
CSASIPVGTGPDTQYF	TGCAGTGCTAGTATTCCCGTTGGGACAGGACCAGATACGCAGTATTTT	TRBD1	TRBV20-1	TRBJ2-3	-
CASSVLPMNTEAFF	TGTGCCAGCAGCGTCCTCCCTATGAACACTGAAGCTTTCTTT	-	TRBV6-1	TRBJ1-1	-
CSARFDGIGETQYF	TGCAGTGCTAGATTTGATGGGATCGGGGAGACCCAGTACTTC	-	TRBV20-1	TRBJ2-5	-
CASFPGQNYNEQFF	TGCGCCAGCTTCCCGGGACAGAACTACAATGAGCAGTTCTTC	TRBD1	TRBV5-1	TRBJ2-1	-
CASSGGWSKQYF	TGTGCCAGCAGTGGGGGGTGGAGCAAGCAGTACTTC	-	TRBV2	TRBJ2-7	few
CASSWDNNQPQHF	TGTGCCAGCAGCTGGGACAACAATCAGCCCCAGCATTTT	-	TRBV7-2	TRBJ1-5	large
CASSRGANEQFF	TGTGCCAGTAGTAGAGGGGCCAATGAGCAGTTCTTC	-	TRBV19	TRBJ2-1	-
CASSADRANTEAFF	TGTGCCAGTAGCGCAGACAGGGCGAACACTGAAGCTTTCTTT	TRBD1	TRBV19	TRBJ1-1	-
CASSLRAGHEQYF	TGTGCCAGCAGCTTAAGGGCTGGGCACGAGCAGTACTTC	-	TRBV7-2	TRBJ2-7	-
CSVVRHDTGELFF	TGCAGCGTTGTACGGCACGACACCGGGGAGCTGTTTTTT	-	TRBV29-1	TRBJ2-2	-
CASSPRGPDEQYF	TGTGCCAGCAGCCCCAGAGGGCCTGACGAGCAGTACTTC	-	TRBV7-9	TRBJ2-7	few
CASSLRVGTQGRAPNYGYTF	TGTGCCAGCAGTTTAAGGGTGGGGACACAGGGCAGGGCCCCTAACTATGGCTACACCTTC	-	TRBV12-3/TRBV12-4	TRBJ1-2	-
CASNVGGIDNEQFF	TGTGCCAGTAACGTAGGGGGCATTGACAATGAGCAGTTCTTC	TRBD1	TRBV19	TRBJ2-1	-